These 21 T cell receptor beta chains share one sample of origin, sequenced in a study of PD-L1 blockade in urothelial cancer. Profiling relied on immunoSEQ multiplex PCR, and the TCRdb table lists in-frame clones only, not all of them. The table lists some 66,000 clones, around 86% of them singletons, with 15% in the top ten. Time point reported: pretreatment peripheral blood. Sequenced material: PBMCs, taken around atezolizumab (anti-PD-L1) treatment. These receptors all stem from a man between 60 and 70 years old with urothelial cancer.

The gene calls are TRBV21-1 and TRBJ2-1; the table names TRBD2, a call not compared with the DNA. TRBV21-1 has pseudogene status. CDR3 length: 16 amino acids. CDR3 amino acids: CASSKEYIASYNEQFF. DNA of the CDR3: TGTGCCAGCAGCAAAGAGTATATAGCGTCCTACAATGAGCAGTTCTTC.

This sequence joins TRBV19 and TRBJ2-5; TRBD2 might be the D (5 bases). The CDR3 sequence is 12 residues long. V was clipped by 4 bases and J by 3 bases, with 6 bases between them. Germline V gene lookup returns CDR1 LNHDA and CDR2 SQIVND (reference sequence). The CDR3 sequence: CASSRGEETQYF. CDR3 bases: TGTGCCAGTAGTAGGGGAGAAGAGACCCAGTACTTC. The full variable domain, its missing parts supplied by reference TRBV19 and TRBJ2-5, is DGGITQSPKYLFRKEGQNVTLSCEQNLNHDAMYWYRQDPGQGLRLIYYSQIVNDFQKGDIAEGYSVSREKKESFPLTVTSAQKNPTAFYLCASSRGEETQYFGPGTRLLVL.

This clone has only one observation. The V gene is TRBV9, the J gene TRBJ2-6, with 8 bases lining up with TRBD1. The CDR3 is 17 residues long. Germline loops: CDR1 SGDLS, CDR2 YYNGEE. Losses at the gene ends were 6 bases for V and 4 bases for J; bases not matched to a gene: 12. CDR3 protein: CASTSGQGARGANVLTF. In DNA form, the CDR3 reads TGTGCCAGCACCTCCGGGCAGGGGGCGCGGGGGGCCAACGTCCTGACTTTC.

The V and J genes are TRBV4-3 and TRBJ2-3; TRBD2 matches 9 bases. Germline CDR1 LGHNA, CDR2 YSLEER. This CDR3 contains 14 residues. V shed 4 bases and J 3 bases; nucleotides not matched to a gene: 2. The CDR3 loop is CASSPGLATDTQYF. The CDR3 DNA sequence: TGCGCCAGCAGCCCCGGACTAGCGACAGATACGCAGTATTTT.

The chain employs TRBV9 and TRBJ2-1; 8 bases are shared with TRBD2. With V trimmed by 3 bases and J by 10 bases, 18 bases remained unmatched. CDR1 is SGDLS and CDR2 is YYNGEE in the germline V gene. This CDR3 comprises 17 residues. DNA for the CDR3: TGTGCCAGCAGCGAATGGGGAGGGACTAGGATGTCGGAGGAGCAGTTCTTC. Translated, it gives CASSEWGGTRMSEEQFF.

This clone turned up a few times. The J gene is TRBJ1-2, the V gene TRBV20-1; a weak D match, TRBD1 (6 bases). Deletions cut 4 bases from V and 7 bases from J, with 10 bases between. Germline CDR1 and CDR2: DFQATT and SNEGSKA (reference sequence). This CDR3 is 11 amino acids long. In DNA, the CDR3 is TGCAGTGCTACAGGGGATCTTGGCTACACCTTC. As protein: CSATGDLGYTF.

V and J are TRBV7-9 and TRBJ2-7, with D maybe TRBD2 (7 bases). The CDR3 sequence is 15 residues long. The germline V gene has CDR1 SEHNR and CDR2 FQNEAQ (reference sequence). Trimming took 5 bases from V and 5 from J, leaving 19 bases between them. The CDR3 DNA reads as TGTGCCAGCAGCCGCCCCGGGGGGCAGGGGCACGAGCAGTACTTC. Encoded protein: CASSRPGGQGHEQYF.

The rearrangement uses TRBV12-2 and TRBJ1-6; the table's D call, TRBD1, has no DNA check behind it. TRBV12-2 corresponds to a pseudogene. The CDR3 totals 16 residues. The CDR3 spells CASRSTTGSYNSPLHF. CDR3 DNA sequence: TGTGCAAGTCGCTCTACCACAGGGTCCTATAATTCACCCCTCCACTTT.

J is TRBJ1-2 and V is TRBV4-1; 7 bases align to TRBD1. Looked up from germline, CDR1 is MGHRA and CDR2 is YSYEKL. With 0 bases clipped from V and 4 bases from J, the junction kept 8 bases outside the gene matches. This CDR3 spans 16 amino acids. The chain's CDR3 is CASSQDTGARLYGYTF. Written as DNA, the CDR3 is TGCGCCAGCAGCCAAGATACAGGGGCGAGACTCTATGGCTACACCTTC.

The chain uses TRBV10-1 and TRBJ1-1, with TRBD1 matching 11 bases. The germline V gene encodes CDR1 WNHNN and CDR2 SYGVQD (reference sequence). The J segment lost 4 bases and the V segment lost 2 bases, leaving 3 bases of the junction unmatched. The CDR3 is 15 residues long. This CDR3 is CASSERTGGRTEAFF. The CDR3 DNA reads as TGCGCCAGCAGTGAGCGGACAGGGGGCCGCACTGAAGCTTTCTTT.

This clone was counted a few times. This chain's CDR3 is CASSRELASYEQYF. The CDR3 bases are TGTGCCAGCAGCAGAGAGCTAGCTTCCTACGAGCAGTACTTC. This chain joins TRBV7-2 and TRBJ2-7; possibly TRBD2 for D (5 bases). Looked up from germline, CDR1 is SGHTA and CDR2 is FQGNSA. The CDR3 is made up of 14 amino acids. V lost 5 bases to trimming and J lost 1 base, with 12 bases between them.

The chain links TRBV19 to TRBJ2-1, with 8 bases fitting TRBD2. From germline, CDR1 is LNHDA and CDR2 SQIVND (reference sequence). The CDR3 runs to 15 residues. Losses at the gene ends were 5 bases for V and 4 bases for J; bases not matched to a gene: 7. This CDR3 reads CASSYRGGNYNEQFF. In nucleotides, the CDR3 is TGTGCCAGTAGTTACCGGGGGGGCAATTACAATGAGCAGTTCTTC.

V gene TRBV7-9 combines with J gene TRBJ2-7; D not resolved. Germline-derived CDR1 and CDR2 are SEHNR and FQNEAQ (reference sequence). Trimming cost V 5 bases and J 5 bases, with 13 bases left between them. CDR3 size: 13 residues. DNA for the CDR3: TGTGCCAGCAGCCCCCCTTTTCTAAACGAGCAGTACTTC. Translated: CASSPPFLNEQYF. The whole variable domain, remainder taken from reference TRBV7-9 and TRBJ2-7, is DTGVSQNPRHKITKRGQNVTFRCDPISEHNRLYWYRQTLGQGPEFLTYFQNEAQLEKSRLLSDRFSAERPKGSFSTLEIQRTEQGDSAMYLCASSPPFLNEQYFGPGTRLTVT.

The chain combines TRBV12-5 with TRBJ2-2; 7 bases are shared with TRBD2. With V trimmed by 2 bases and J by 8 bases, 17 bases remained unmatched. Germline CDR1 is LGHNT and CDR2 is FRNRAP. This CDR3 is 18 amino acids long. This CDR3 is CASGLKLAGVPRMGELFF. Here the CDR3 DNA reads TGTGCTAGTGGTTTGAAGCTCGCGGGGGTTCCTAGGATGGGGGAGCTGTTTTTT. Based on the CDR3 plus reference TRBV12-5 and TRBJ2-2, the full variable domain is DARVTQTPRHKVTEMGQEVTMRCQPILGHNTVFWYRQTMMQGLELLAYFRNRAPLDDSGMPKDRFSAEMPDATLATLKIQPSEPRDSAVYFCASGLKLAGVPRMGELFFGEGSRLTVL.

The chain joins TRBV5-6 to TRBJ2-5, with 15 bases that match TRBD2. CDR1 SGHDT and CDR2 YYEEEE come from the germline V gene. CDR3 length: 18 amino acids. Trimming cost V 4 bases and J 0 bases; bases outside gene matches: 7. CDR3 loop: CASSPGLAGGFYQETQYF. Here the CDR3 DNA reads TGTGCCAGCAGCCCGGGACTAGCGGGGGGCTTTTACCAAGAGACCCAGTACTTC.

The chain uses TRBV7-2 and TRBJ2-2; D is undetermined. Germline assignment: CDR1 SGHTA and CDR2 FQGNSA. This CDR3 has 13 amino acids. Deletions cut 5 bases from V and 5 bases from J, with 9 bases between. As DNA, the CDR3 is TGTGCCAGCAGCACCACAGATACCGGGGAGCTGTTTTTT. This gives the protein CASSTTDTGELFF.

J is TRBJ1-1 and V is TRBV7-6; D not resolved. The germline gives CDR1 SGHVS, CDR2 FNYEAQ. The CDR3 contains 15 residues. V lost 5 bases and J lost 2, with 15 bases in between. The CDR3 DNA reads TGTGCCAGCAGCCCCAGAGGACGGGGAAACACTGAAGCTTTCTTT. It encodes CASSPRGRGNTEAFF. Together with reference TRBV7-6 and TRBJ1-1, the CDR3 gives the full variable domain: GAGVSQSPRYKVTKRGQDVALRCDPISGHVSLYWYRQALGQGPEFLTYFNYEAQQDKSGLPNDRFSAERPEGSISTLTIQRTEQRDSAMYRCASSPRGRGNTEAFFGQGTRLTVV.

V gene TRBV9 combines with J gene TRBJ1-1; D is possibly TRBD1 (5 bases). CDR3 length: 14 residues. The germline V gene has CDR1 SGDLS and CDR2 YYNGEE. V lost 0 bases, J lost 1 base, and 7 bases lay in between. In DNA form, the CDR3 reads TGTGCCAGCAGCGTAGGCCAGGGGAACACTGAAGCTTTCTTT. Its protein product is CASSVGQGNTEAFF.

The genes are TRBV14 and TRBJ2-7, with 13 bases that match TRBD2. V was clipped by 4 bases and J by 2 bases; unmatched bases: 2. Germline-derived CDR1 and CDR2 are SGHDN and FVKESK. The CDR3 spans 15 residues. The CDR3 spells CASSLGLAGAYEQYF. Here the CDR3 DNA reads TGTGCCAGCAGCCTCGGACTAGCGGGGGCCTACGAGCAGTACTTC. The full variable domain, rest sourced from reference TRBV14 and TRBJ2-7, is EAGVTQFPSHSVIEKGQTVTLRCDPISGHDNLYWYRRVMGKEIKFLLHFVKESKQDESGMPNNRFLAERTGGTYSTLKVQPAELEDSGVYFCASSLGLAGAYEQYFGPGTRLTVT.

Ten or more counts support this clone. J is TRBJ1-1 and V is TRBV29-1; 8 nucleotides line up with TRBD1. J gave up 1 base and V 7 bases, and 11 bases lay outside the gene matches. The CDR3 runs to 15 residues. From germline, CDR1 is SQVTM and CDR2 ANQGSEA. CDR3 sequence reads: CSGQGLGGGNTEAFF. CDR3 DNA: TGCAGCGGACAGGGGCTAGGGGGTGGGAACACTGAAGCTTTCTTT.

V and J are TRBV2 and TRBJ2-4; D may be TRBD2 (5 bases). Per the germline V gene, CDR1 is SNHLY and CDR2 is FYNNEI. The V and J ends lost 6 bases and 4 bases respectively, with 16 bases between them. The CDR3 extends over 15 amino acids. The CDR3 DNA reads TGTGCCAGCAGCCGGACTGCAGGACTGAAAAACATTCAGTACTTC. Its translation: CASSRTAGLKNIQYF.